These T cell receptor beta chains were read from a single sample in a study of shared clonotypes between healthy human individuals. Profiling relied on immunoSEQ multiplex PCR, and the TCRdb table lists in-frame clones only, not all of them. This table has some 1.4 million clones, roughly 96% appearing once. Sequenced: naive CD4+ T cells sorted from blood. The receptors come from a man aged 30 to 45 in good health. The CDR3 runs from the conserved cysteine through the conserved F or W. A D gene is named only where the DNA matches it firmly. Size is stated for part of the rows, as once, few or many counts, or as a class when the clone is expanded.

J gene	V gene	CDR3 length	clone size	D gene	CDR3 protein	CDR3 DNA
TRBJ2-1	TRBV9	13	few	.	CASSVASYNEQFF	TGTGCCAGCAGCGTAGCGTCCTACAATGAGCAGTTCTTC
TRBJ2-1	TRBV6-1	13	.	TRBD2	CASSEAGGDEQFF	TGTGCCAGCAGTGAAGCGGGGGGGGATGAGCAGTTCTTC
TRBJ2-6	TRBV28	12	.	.	CASSSGANVLTF	TGTGCCAGCAGTTCTGGGGCCAACGTCCTGACTTTC
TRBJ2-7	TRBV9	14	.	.	CASSERGTPYEQYF	TGTGCCAGCAGCGAGAGGGGGACGCCCTACGAGCAGTACTTC
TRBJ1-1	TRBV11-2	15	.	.	CASSLAPGGYTEAFF	TGTGCCAGCAGCTTAGCACCCGGGGGTTACACTGAAGCTTTCTTT
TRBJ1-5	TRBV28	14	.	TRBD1	CASSFGQGGQPQHF	TGTGCCAGCAGTTTTGGACAGGGCGGTCAGCCCCAGCATTTT
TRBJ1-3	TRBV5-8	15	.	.	CASSSRGRTGNTIYF	TGTGCCAGCAGCTCGCGGGGAAGGACCGGAAACACCATATATTTT
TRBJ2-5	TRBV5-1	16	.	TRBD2	CASSINPSGRAGTQYF	TGCGCCAGCAGCATCAACCCTAGCGGGAGGGCCGGGACCCAGTACTTC
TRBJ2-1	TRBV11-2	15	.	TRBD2	CASSRLKGLDYLRFF	TGTGCCAGCAGCCGACTGAAGGGACTAGATTACCTGCGGTTCTTC
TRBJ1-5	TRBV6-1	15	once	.	CASSAHRVGNQPQHF	TGTGCCAGCAGTGCCCACAGGGTCGGCAATCAGCCCCAGCATTTT
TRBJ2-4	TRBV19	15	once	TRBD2	CASSTGLAFKNIQYF	TGTGCCAGTAGCACTGGACTAGCCTTCAAAAACATTCAGTACTTC
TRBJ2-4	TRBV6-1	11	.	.	CASSERRAPYF	TGTGCCAGCAGTGAACGGAGGGCCCCGTACTTC
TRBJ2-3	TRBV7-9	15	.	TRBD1	CASSSGQVLTDTQYF	TGTGCCAGCAGCTCCGGACAGGTTCTCACAGATACGCAGTATTTT
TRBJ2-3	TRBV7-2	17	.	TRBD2	CASSLRAGGPNTDTQYF	TGTGCCAGCAGCTTAAGAGCGGGAGGACCTAACACAGATACGCAGTATTTT
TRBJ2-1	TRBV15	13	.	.	CATSRGPDNEQFF	TGTGCCACCAGCAGGGGGCCTGACAATGAGCAGTTCTTC
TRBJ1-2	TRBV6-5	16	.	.	CASSYGQGIPNYGYTF	TGTGCCAGCAGTTACGGCCAGGGGATTCCTAACTATGGCTACACCTTC
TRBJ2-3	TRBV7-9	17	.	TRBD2	CASSLARSGGLTDTQYF	TGTGCCAGCAGCTTAGCGCGTAGCGGGGGGCTCACAGATACGCAGTATTTT
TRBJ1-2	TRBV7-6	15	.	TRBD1	CASSLARTGGGGYTF	TGTGCCAGCAGCTTAGCGCGGACAGGGGGAGGTGGCTACACCTTC
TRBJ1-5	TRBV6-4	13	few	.	CASSEGSNQPQHF	TGTGCCAGCAGTGAGGGGAGCAATCAGCCCCAGCATTTT
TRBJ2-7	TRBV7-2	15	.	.	CASSLGASRSGEQYF	TGTGCCAGCAGCTTAGGGGCTAGCAGGTCGGGGGAGCAGTACTTC
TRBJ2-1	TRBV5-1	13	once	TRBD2	CASSLGLADEQFF	TGCGCCAGCAGCTTGGGACTAGCTGATGAGCAGTTCTTC
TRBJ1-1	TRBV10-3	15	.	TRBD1	CAISEPTGANTEAFF	TGTGCCATCAGTGAGCCAACAGGGGCGAACACTGAAGCTTTCTTT
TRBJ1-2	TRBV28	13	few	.	CASSFSRGYGYTF	TGTGCCAGCAGTTTCTCCAGGGGTTATGGCTACACCTTC
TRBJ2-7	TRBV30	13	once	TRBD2	CAWSVGGDWEQYF	TGTGCCTGGAGTGTGGGGGGGGACTGGGAGCAGTACTTC
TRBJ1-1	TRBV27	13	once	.	CASSLRGTGWAFF	TGTGCCAGCAGTTTGAGGGGAACAGGGTGGGCTTTCTTT
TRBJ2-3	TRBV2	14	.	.	CASRPDSNTDTQYF	TGTGCCAGCAGACCAGACAGCAACACAGATACGCAGTATTTT
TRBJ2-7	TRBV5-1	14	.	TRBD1	CASSTTGEFYEQYF	TGCGCCAGCAGCACCACAGGGGAGTTCTACGAGCAGTACTTC
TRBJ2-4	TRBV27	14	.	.	CASRSFGGSTDQYF	TGTGCCAGCAGATCCTTTGGGGGTTCGACTGATCAGTACTTC
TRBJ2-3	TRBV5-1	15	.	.	CASSPALGGADTQYF	TGCGCCAGCAGCCCGGCTCTTGGGGGCGCAGATACGCAGTATTTT